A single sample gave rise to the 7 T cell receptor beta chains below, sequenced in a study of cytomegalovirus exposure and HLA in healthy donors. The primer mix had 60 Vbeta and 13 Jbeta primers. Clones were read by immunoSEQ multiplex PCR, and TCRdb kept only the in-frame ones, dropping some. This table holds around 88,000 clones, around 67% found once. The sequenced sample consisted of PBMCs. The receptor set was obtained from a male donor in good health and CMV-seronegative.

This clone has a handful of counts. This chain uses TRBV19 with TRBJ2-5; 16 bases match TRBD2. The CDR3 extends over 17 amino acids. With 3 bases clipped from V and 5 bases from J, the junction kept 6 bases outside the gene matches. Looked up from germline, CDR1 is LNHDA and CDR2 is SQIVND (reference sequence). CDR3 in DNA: TGTGCCAGTAGTATTCGGGGACTAGCGGGAGGGACGGAGACCCAGTACTTC. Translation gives CASSIRGLAGGTETQYF. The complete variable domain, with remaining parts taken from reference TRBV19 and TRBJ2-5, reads DGGITQSPKYLFRKEGQNVTLSCEQNLNHDAMYWYRQDPGQGLRLIYYSQIVNDFQKGDIAEGYSVSREKKESFPLTVTSAQKNPTAFYLCASSIRGLAGGTETQYFGPGTRLLVL.

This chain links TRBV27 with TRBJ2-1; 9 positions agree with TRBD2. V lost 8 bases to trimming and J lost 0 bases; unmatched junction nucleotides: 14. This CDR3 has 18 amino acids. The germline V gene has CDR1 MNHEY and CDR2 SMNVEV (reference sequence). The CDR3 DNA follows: TGTGCCAGCGGGGGGGGGCGGGAGGGACTAAGCTCCTACAATGAGCAGTTCTTC. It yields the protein CASGGGREGLSSYNEQFF.

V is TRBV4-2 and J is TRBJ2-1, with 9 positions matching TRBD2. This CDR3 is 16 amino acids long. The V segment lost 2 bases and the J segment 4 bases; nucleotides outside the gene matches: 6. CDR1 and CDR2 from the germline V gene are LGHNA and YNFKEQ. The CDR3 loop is CASSQIAGAVYNEQFF. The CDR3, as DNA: TGTGCCAGCAGCCAAATAGCGGGAGCCGTTTACAATGAGCAGTTCTTC.

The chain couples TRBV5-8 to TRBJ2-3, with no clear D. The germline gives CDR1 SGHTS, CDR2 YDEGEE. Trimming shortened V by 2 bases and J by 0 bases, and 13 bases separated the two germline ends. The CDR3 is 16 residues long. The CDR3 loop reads CASSFVAPSSTDTQYF. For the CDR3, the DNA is TGTGCCAGCAGCTTCGTGGCCCCTAGTAGCACAGATACGCAGTATTTT.

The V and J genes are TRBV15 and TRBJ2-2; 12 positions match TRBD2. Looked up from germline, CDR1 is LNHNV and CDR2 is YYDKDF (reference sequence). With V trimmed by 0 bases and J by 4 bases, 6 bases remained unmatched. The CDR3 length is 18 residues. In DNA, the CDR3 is TGTGCCACCAGCAGAGATCGGCTAGCGGGAGGGACCACCGGGGAGCTGTTTTTT. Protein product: CATSRDRLAGGTTGELFF. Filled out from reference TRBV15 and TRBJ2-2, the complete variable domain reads DAMVIQNPRYQVTQFGKPVTLSCSQTLNHNVMYWYQQKSSQAPKLLFHYYDKDFNNEADTPDNFQSRRPNTSFCFLDIRSPGLGDTAMYLCATSRDRLAGGTTGELFFGEGSRLTVL.

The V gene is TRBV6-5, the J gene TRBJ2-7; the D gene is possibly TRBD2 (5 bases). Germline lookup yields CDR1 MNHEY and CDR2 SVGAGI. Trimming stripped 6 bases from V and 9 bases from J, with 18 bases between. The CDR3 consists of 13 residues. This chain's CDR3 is CASRRTGGGPQYF. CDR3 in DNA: TGTGCCAGCAGGAGGACCGGTGGCGGGCCGCAGTACTTC.

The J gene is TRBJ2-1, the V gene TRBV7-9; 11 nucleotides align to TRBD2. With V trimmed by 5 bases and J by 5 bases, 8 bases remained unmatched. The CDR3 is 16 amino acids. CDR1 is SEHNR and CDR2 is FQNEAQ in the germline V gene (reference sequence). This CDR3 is CASSPRLAGYDNEQFF. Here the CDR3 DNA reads TGTGCCAGCAGCCCGAGACTAGCGGGATATGACAATGAGCAGTTCTTC.